This T cell receptor (beta chain) was captured in a study of T cells after yellow fever vaccination. Overall study findings and caveats: There was a small share of clonotypes that showed up in both the CD4 and CD8 compartments.

This clonotype was observed at least ten times. The antigen is undetermined. A universal primer site and UMIs were added as TCR cDNA was made by 5'RACE template switching. One entry per CDR3 protein results from TCRdb running MiXCR on the 5' RACE reads. The data hold more than 65,000 distinct CDR3 sequences, with about 7.2% observed a single time. This TCR derives from a man younger than 30 who received the YFV17D yellow fever vaccine. Sequenced material: CD8+ T cells sorted from PBMCs, taken 10 to 11 days after the first yellow fever vaccination.

The CDR3 loop reads CASSGPGGISYNEQFF. DNA of the CDR3: TGCGCCAGCAGCGGTCCCGGGGGCATTTCCTACAATGAGCAGTTCTTC. The chain is built from TRBV5-1 and TRBJ2-1; D tentatively fits TRBD1 or TRBD2 (6 bases each). Between the trimmed V and J ends, which lost 4 bases and 1 base, there was a span of 15 bases. CDR3 length: 16 residues. Germline CDR1 reads SGHRS; CDR2 reads YFSETQ.